The subject of this entry is one T cell receptor (beta chain). This table comes from immunoSEQ multiplex PCR, and its TCRdb copy is limited to in-frame clones, with some not included. The data show about 210,000 clones, about 91% seen once. This specimen belongs to a study of blood T cell repertoires in COVID-19. CDR1 is SGHDT and CDR2 is YYEEEE in the germline V gene. CDR3 length: 17 amino acids. V lost 4 bases to trimming and J lost 1 base, with 19 bases between them. The rearrangement joins TRBV5-6 to TRBJ2-3; D is perhaps TRBD2 (7 bases). The sequence was collected from a man aged 25-45 years with acute or convalescent COVID-19. The sample consisted of peripheral blood. The CDR3 coding sequence is TGTGCCAGCAGCGATTACCTTCGGGGGGCTGGCACAGATACGCAGTATTTT. It is translated as CASSDYLRGAGTDTQYF.